The sequence of this TCR beta chain was determined in a study of blood T cell repertoires in COVID-19. Study context: Samples came from the United States, Italy and Spain, spanning acute and convalescent COVID-19.

Data came from immunoSEQ multiplex PCR; TCRdb stores just in-frame clones and leaves some out. The sample holds under 450,000 clones, roughly 77% seen once. The CDR3 extends over 14 amino acids. The V segment lost 0 bases and the J segment 4 bases; nucleotides outside the gene matches: 1. The germline gives CDR1 MRHNA, CDR2 SNTAGT. The sequenced sample consisted of peripheral blood. This chain uses TRBV6-4 with TRBJ2-3; 7 positions agree with TRBD1. The source of this sequence is a human donor with acute or convalescent COVID-19. The donor label of this sample is uncertain. The CDR3: CASSDSGGADTQYF. The CDR3, as DNA: TGTGCCAGCAGTGACTCAGGGGGCGCAGATACGCAGTATTTT.